The rows below give T cell receptor beta chains drawn from one sample of a study of Graves' ophthalmopathy and Graves' hyperthyroidism. One entry per CDR3 protein, called by TCRdb with MiXCR from the multiplex PCR reads. The sample includes approximately 380,000 distinct CDR3 sequences, roughly 20% of them seen just once. The sample consisted of peripheral blood. Receptor source: a young woman with stable Graves' hyperthyroidism. Both conserved end residues are part of each CDR3. D genes are given only for firm matches. Where a row states a size, it is once, few, many or the class of an expanded clone; other rows omit it.

>TRBV2|many|.
CASVGPSQETQYF
>TRBV27|.|TRBD2
CASSLSGTTIKETQYF
>TRBV6-1|many|.
CASSEVGGQGGYTF
>TRBV6-2/TRBV6-3|.|.
CASRFTGTLNYGYTF
>TRBV24-1|many|TRBD1
CATSEQPGTANTGELFF
>TRBV28|many|.
CASSSYREGDLNYGYTF
>TRBV12-3/TRBV12-4|many|.
CASSWWDRTGELFF
>TRBV6-2/TRBV6-3|.|.
CTSKALGESGFSYEQYF
>TRBV13|many|TRBD1
CASTFDRGNTEAFF
>TRBV19|many|.
CASIRFSAGNYGYTF
>TRBV30|.|.
CAWSVFTGNEQYF
>TRBV6-2/TRBV6-3|many|.
CASSYRDIYQPQHF
>TRBV6-4|.|.
CASSEIEQDHYGYTF
>TRBV27|many|.
CASSVRVGSGANVLTF
>TRBV27|many|.
CASSVLPGTTFKQYF
>TRBV20-1|many|TRBD2
CSARDRGRGLYEQYF
>TRBV19|many|.
CASSMVTETGELFF
>TRBV3-1|.|TRBD2
CASSQLAGSQETQYF
>TRBV4-1|many|TRBD1
CASSQDHRQGLTEQYF
>TRBV7-9|.|.
CASAGAGGYGYTF
>TRBV7-2|.|TRBD2
CASSPTSGGTYEQYF
>TRBV2|many|.
CALQPAPGRLTLDGYTF
>TRBV11-2|many|TRBD2
CASSLAPSGAQETQYF
>TRBV7-2|many|.
CASSSRKEHLLNTEAFF
>TRBV28|many|.
CASSLFVGYEQYF
>TRBV15|many|.
CATSSSGEWAEAFF
>TRBV27|many|.
CASNGGNTGELFF
>TRBV28|many|.
CASSLLTVESEQYF
>TRBV20-1|many|.
CSAGGYSYGYTF
>TRBV20-1|many|.
CSASLGNQPQHF
>TRBV6-5|.|.
CASSLGWLSGNTIYF
>TRBV2|many|TRBD1
CASISGTGWFESVQYF
>TRBV30|few|TRBD2
CAWSNDPPGLAWTGELFF
>TRBV15|.|.
CATSRIGGTTEAFF
>TRBV25-1|many|TRBD2
CASSGYQRTSGWLDTQYF
>TRBV27|many|.
CASSSGPWYGYTF
>TRBV5-1|few|TRBD1
CASSAGTGEQPQHF
>TRBV12-3/TRBV12-4|many|.
CASSSSGPNTEAFF
>TRBV4-2|.|.
CASSRTFIDTEAFF
>TRBV4-1|.|.
CASSQTPPGDSSQETQYF
>TRBV30|many|.
CAWSGRVKGETQYF
>TRBV4-1|few|.
CASSQERGRTTNTGELFF
>TRBV7-3|.|.
CASSWKVGPQETQYF
>TRBV3-1|many|TRBD2
CASSQVPGLAGTEQYF
>TRBV11-2|many|.
CASTRQDRGNTIYF
>TRBV19|.|TRBD2
CASSIDGRAFLSGELFF
>TRBV5-1|many|TRBD1
CASSLGSRGPSYGYTF
>TRBV6-1|.|.
CASSRKADYEQYF
>TRBV12-3/TRBV12-4|many|TRBD1
CASSIHRDRGHEQYF
>TRBV20-1|.|.
CSARDRYSYGYTF
>TRBV12-3/TRBV12-4|many|TRBD1
CASRAGQRMNTEAFF
>TRBV28|many|.
CASSLSGRGVNTEAFF
>TRBV12-3/TRBV12-4|many|.
CASMGVETQYF
>TRBV7-2|many|TRBD2
CASSLVAGGNYEQYF
>TRBV12-3/TRBV12-4|.|TRBD1
CASSQGTGARNTGELFF